The 3 T cell receptor beta chains given below trace back to one sample, sequenced in a study of blood T cell repertoires in COVID-19. Clones were sequenced by immunoSEQ multiplex PCR, and TCRdb holds only the in-frame ones, with some missing. The table lists about 73,000 clones, more than 70% of them singletons. The sample taken for sequencing was peripheral blood. The origin of the receptors is a middle-aged man with active COVID-19.

The chain links TRBV7-9 to TRBJ2-1, with TRBD1 matching 9 bases. The germline CDR1 and CDR2 sequences are SEHNR and FQNEAQ (reference sequence). The CDR3 sequence is 14 residues long. The V gene end was trimmed by 5 bases and the J gene end by 12 bases; junction bases not matched to a gene: 11. CDR3 in amino acids: CASSLGTGSIGQFF. The CDR3 DNA follows: TGTGCCAGCAGCCTCGGGACAGGGTCGATTGGGCAGTTCTTC.

The chain carries TRBV12-3 or TRBV12-4 and TRBJ1-2; D is possibly TRBD1 (5 bases). The CDR3 covers 13 residues. The ends were cut back, 6 bases at V and 3 bases at J, with 11 bases in the middle. The CDR3 sequence: CASRLSGDYGYTF. CDR3 nucleotides: TGTGCCAGCAGGCTATCGGGGGACTATGGCTACACCTTC.

This clone showed up just a few times. The chain couples TRBV25-1 to TRBJ2-2; maybe TRBD2 (5 bases). V shed 6 bases and J shed 2 bases, with 13 bases lying between them. Per germline, CDR1 MGHDK and CDR2 SYGVNS. The CDR3 sequence is 15 residues long. The CDR3 reads CASSRVPGNTGELFF. The CDR3 coding sequence is TGTGCCAGCAGCCGGGTACCGGGAAACACCGGGGAGCTGTTTTTT.